The entry below gives a single TCR beta chain sequence along with its context. Its antigen is not identified. CDR3 length: 15 amino acids. V lost 7 bases, J lost 1 base, and 16 bases lay in between. The germline gives CDR1 MNHNS, CDR2 SASEGT. Profiled with immunoSEQ multiplex PCR; TCRdb holds only in-frame clones, not every one. The sample has about 53,000 clones, roughly 83% seen once. The data originate from a study of OX40 agonist ivuxolimab in advanced cancers. Points from the study as a whole: Individuals who were partial responders at 0.1-3.0 mg/kg had clonal expansion that ranked among the lowest. There were, on average, more expanded clones in CD8+ T cells than in CD4+.

Sequences were derived from CD4+ or CD8+ T cells sorted from blood, sampled in a trial of the OX40 agonist ivuxolimab. The clonotype was recovered from an adult with an advanced solid tumor such as melanoma, head and neck, liver or kidney cancer. This chain uses TRBV6-1 with TRBJ2-5, with D uncertain. The DNA for the CDR3 is TGTGCCAGCACCCAGTCGGTTGGGCTCCAAGAGACCCAGTACTTC. Amino acids: CASTQSVGLQETQYF.